What follows are 21 T cell receptor beta chains derived from one specimen sequenced in a study of cytomegalovirus exposure and HLA in healthy donors. The PCR made use of 60 Vbeta and 13 Jbeta primers. Here immunoSEQ multiplex PCR was the method, and the copy in TCRdb shows in-frame clones only, minus some. Its clone listing holds approximately 120,000 clones. The material sequenced was PBMCs. These TCRs come from a man in his forties in good health and CMV-seronegative.

The gene calls are TRBV5-1 and TRBJ2-5, with 10 bases identical to TRBD1. With 5 bases clipped from V and 4 bases from J, the junction kept 8 bases outside the gene matches. Germline values: CDR1 SGHRS, CDR2 YFSETQ. The CDR3 runs 15 residues. In DNA form, the CDR3 reads TGCGCCAGCAGACCGACGGGACAGGGGACAGAGACCCAGTACTTC. Translating it yields CASRPTGQGTETQYF.

This chain joins TRBV5-1 and TRBJ1-5; TRBD1 matches 9 bases. The CDR3 runs to 17 residues. The J segment lost 6 bases and the V segment lost 0 bases, leaving 10 bases of the junction unmatched. CDR1 is SGHRS, CDR2 YFSETQ, per germline. CDR3 region: CASSLEPTGGGGQPQHF. CDR3 coding DNA: TGCGCCAGCAGCTTGGAACCCACAGGGGGCGGAGGTCAGCCCCAGCATTTT. Based on the CDR3 plus reference TRBV5-1 and TRBJ1-5, the full variable domain is KAGVTQTPRYLIKTRGQQVTLSCSPISGHRSVSWYQQTPGQGLQFLFEYFSETQRNKGNFPGRFSGRQFSNSRSEMNVSTLELGDSALYLCASSLEPTGGGGQPQHFGDGTRLSIL.

Comment on this clone: The junction departs from the called germline gene at one end, perhaps through a read error. V and J are TRBV29-1 and TRBJ1-1, with TRBD1 matching over 7 bases. The CDR3 sequence is 13 residues long. The germline gives CDR1 SQVTM, CDR2 ANQGSEA. The CDR3 region is CGVARGVNTEAFF. Written as DNA, the CDR3 is TGCGGCGTTGCCAGGGGGGTGAACACTGAAGCTTTCTTT.

V usage is TRBV5-1 and J usage is TRBJ2-7; the match to TRBD1 covers 8 bases. Trimming removed 4 bases from V and 0 bases from J; junction bases left unmatched: 6. This CDR3 has 15 amino acids. Germline loops: CDR1 SGHRS, CDR2 YFSETQ. The CDR3 nucleotides are TGCGCCAGCAGCAACGGACAGGGACTCTCCTACGAGCAGTACTTC. Amino acids: CASSNGQGLSYEQYF.

The CDR3 protein is CASSHRDRGTKLFF. The CDR3 DNA reads TGTGCCAGCAGCCACCGGGACAGGGGGACAAAACTGTTTTTT. The chain has TRBV7-9 and TRBJ1-4; 11 nucleotides line up with TRBD1. After removal of 5 bases from V and 10 bases from J, the junction contained 6 bases not matched to a gene. Per germline, CDR1 SEHNR and CDR2 FQNEAQ (reference sequence). There are 14 residues in the CDR3. Full variable domain (remainder filled in from reference TRBV7-9 and TRBJ1-4): DTGVSQNPRHKITKRGQNVTFRCDPISEHNRLYWYRQTLGQGPEFLTYFQNEAQLEKSRLLSDRFSAERPKGSFSTLEIQRTEQGDSAMYLCASSHRDRGTKLFFGSGTQLSVL.

The chain is built from TRBV18 and TRBJ2-7, with D perhaps matching TRBD2 (6 bases). V lost 4 bases and J 5 bases, leaving 6 bases between the germline ends. Germline V gives CDR1 KGHSH, CDR2 LQKENI. The CDR3 runs to 11 residues. The CDR3 reads CASSLADEQYF. CDR3 nucleotide sequence: TGTGCCAGCTCACTAGCGGACGAGCAGTACTTC.

The V and J genes are TRBV7-6 and TRBJ2-5, with 15 positions matching TRBD2. The J segment lost 5 bases and the V segment lost 4 bases, leaving 2 bases of the junction unmatched. Germline lookup yields CDR1 SGHVS and CDR2 FNYEAQ. The length of the CDR3 is 15 residues. The CDR3 nucleotides are TGTGCCAGCAGCTCAGGACTAGCGGGAGGGGAGACCCAGTACTTC. It is translated as CASSSGLAGGETQYF.

This rearrangement joins TRBV15 to TRBJ2-3; TRBD2 aligns across 8 bases. The CDR3 runs to 16 residues. The J segment lost 6 bases and the V segment lost 2 bases, leaving 10 bases of the junction unmatched. Germline assignment: CDR1 LNHNV and CDR2 YYDKDF (reference sequence). This chain's CDR3 is CATSRKLAGGSDTQYF. The CDR3 DNA follows: TGTGCCACCAGCAGAAAATTGGCGGGAGGTTCTGATACGCAGTATTTT.

V gene TRBV15 combines with J gene TRBJ2-1; possible D gene TRBD2, 5 bases. From germline, CDR1 is LNHNV and CDR2 YYDKDF (reference sequence). The CDR3 spans 12 residues. Trimming shortened V by 5 bases and J by 16 bases, and 18 bases separated the two germline ends. The chain's CDR3 is CATSLFEREFFF. The CDR3 DNA is TGTGCCACCAGCCTTTTCGAACGGGAATTCTTCTTC.

The chain recombines TRBV5-5 with TRBJ2-3, with a tentative D call TRBD2 (7 bases). CDR1 is SGHKS and CDR2 is YYEKEE in the germline V gene (reference sequence). The CDR3 consists of 19 residues. V was shortened by 3 bases and J by 3 bases, with 26 bases between the two germline ends. As DNA, the CDR3 is TGTGCCAGCAGCTCCACCTGGGGGGCGGGAGTTATTAAGACAGATACGCAGTATTTT. This sequence encodes CASSSTWGAGVIKTDTQYF.

The chain is built from TRBV30 and TRBJ2-7; TRBD1 agrees at 7 bases. This CDR3 comprises 15 residues. Germline CDR1 is GTSNPN and CDR2 is SVGIG (reference sequence). The trim removed 0 bases at V and 0 bases at J, leaving 5 bases unmatched. The CDR3 spells CAWSVGTDSSYEQYF. The CDR3 nucleotides read TGTGCCTGGAGTGTCGGGACAGATAGCTCCTACGAGCAGTACTTC.

The chain uses TRBV2 and TRBJ2-7; 13 bases line up with TRBD2. This CDR3 contains 15 residues. V lost 4 bases, J lost 1 base, and 1 base stayed unmatched. The germline V gene encodes CDR1 SNHLY and CDR2 FYNNEI. For the CDR3, the DNA is TGTGCCAGCAGTGGACTAGCGGGAGGATCCTACGAGCAGTACTTC. It yields the protein CASSGLAGGSYEQYF.

V and J are TRBV4-3 and TRBJ2-3; 7 bases are a match to TRBD2. The CDR3 totals 19 residues. Losses at the gene ends were 0 bases for V and 0 bases for J; bases not matched to a gene: 12. CDR1 is LGHNA and CDR2 is YSLEER in the germline V gene. CDR3 in amino acids: CASSQDHQRDVSSTDTQYF. DNA for the CDR3: TGCGCCAGCAGCCAAGACCATCAGCGGGACGTATCTAGCACAGATACGCAGTATTTT.

The chain couples TRBV18 to TRBJ2-1; 7 nucleotides align to TRBD2. The CDR3 has 16 residues. From germline, CDR1 is KGHSH and CDR2 LQKENI. The V segment lost 6 bases and the J segment 0 bases; nucleotides outside the gene matches: 8. In DNA, the CDR3 is TGTGCCAGCTCCCCCCAGCTAGCGGACTCCTACAATGAGCAGTTCTTC. It encodes CASSPQLADSYNEQFF. Full variable domain (outside the CDR3, taken from reference TRBV18 and TRBJ2-1): NAGVMQNPRHLVRRRGQEARLRCSPMKGHSHVYWYRQLPEEGLKFMVYLQKENIIDESGMPKERFSAEFPKEGPSILRIQQVVRGDSAAYFCASSPQLADSYNEQFFGPGTRLTVL.

This rearrangement joins TRBV5-4 to TRBJ2-7; no clear D. Germline values: CDR1 SGHNT, CDR2 YYREEE (reference sequence). The CDR3 is 11 residues long. Trimming stripped 4 bases from V and 6 bases from J, with 8 bases between. The CDR3: CASSPEIEQYF. The DNA of the CDR3 is TGTGCCAGCAGCCCGGAGATCGAGCAGTACTTC. Looking up the rest from reference TRBV5-4 and TRBJ2-7 gives the full variable domain: ETGVTQSPTHLIKTRGQQVTLRCSSQSGHNTVSWYQQALGQGPQFIFQYYREEENGRGNFPPRFSGLQFPNYSSELNVNALELDDSALYLCASSPEIEQYFGPGTRLTVT.

The V and J genes are TRBV13 and TRBJ2-4; TRBD1 matches at 10 bases. The V gene's germline CDR1 is PRHDT and CDR2 FYEKMQ (reference sequence). There are 14 residues in the CDR3. V shed 4 bases, J shed 8 bases, and the junction held 5 bases outside the gene matches. Written as DNA, the CDR3 is TGTGCCAGCAGCTCGACAGGGGGCAGAGACATTCAGTACTTC. This translates into CASSSTGGRDIQYF.

V and J are TRBV7-3 and TRBJ2-1, with 10 bases identical to TRBD2. Looked up from germline, CDR1 is SGHTA and CDR2 is FQGTGA. The junction had 12 bases not matched to a gene; V was cut back by 5 bases and J by 8 bases. This CDR3 spans 16 amino acids. The CDR3 DNA sequence: TGTGCCAGCAGCCCATTACTAGCGGGACTGTTCGATGAGCAGTTCTTC. Protein: CASSPLLAGLFDEQFF.

The CDR3 bases are TGCGCCAGCAGCTTGGTGGGGACAGATTACGAGCAGTACTTC. Protein product: CASSLVGTDYEQYF. The chain uses TRBV5-1 and TRBJ2-7; TRBD1 matches at 7 bases. The junction had 4 bases not matched to a gene; V was cut back by 0 bases and J by 4 bases. The CDR3 spans 14 residues. The germline V gene has CDR1 SGHRS and CDR2 YFSETQ.

The chain is built from TRBV6-1 and TRBJ2-5; 9 bases line up with TRBD2. The tail of the sequence fits TRBJ2-7 better, so the J call may be wrong. This CDR3 is built from 15 residues. Germline V gene lookup returns CDR1 MNHNS and CDR2 SASEGT. The CDR3 reads CASSEASGSSYEQYF. CDR3 sequence (DNA): TGTGCCAGCAGTGAAGCTAGCGGGAGCTCCTACGAGCAGTACTTC.

The chain combines TRBV19 with TRBJ2-3; TRBD2 matches 11 bases. V was clipped by 5 bases and J by 9 bases; unmatched bases: 7. The CDR3 extends over 14 amino acids. The V gene's germline CDR1 is LNHDA and CDR2 SQIVND (reference sequence). The CDR3 coding sequence is TGTGCCAGTAGTTTCGGGACTAGCGGAACGACGCAGTATTTT. Residues: CASSFGTSGTTQYF.

The chain joins TRBV30 to TRBJ2-5; D may be TRBD1 or TRBD2 (5 bases each). The DNA end is more similar to TRBJ2-7, so the J call may be wrong. CDR1 and CDR2 (germline): GTSNPN, SVGIG (reference sequence). The CDR3 contains 13 residues. CDR3 region: CASTEMGDYEQYF. The CDR3 coding sequence is TGTGCCTCCACTGAAATGGGGGACTACGAGCAGTACTTC.